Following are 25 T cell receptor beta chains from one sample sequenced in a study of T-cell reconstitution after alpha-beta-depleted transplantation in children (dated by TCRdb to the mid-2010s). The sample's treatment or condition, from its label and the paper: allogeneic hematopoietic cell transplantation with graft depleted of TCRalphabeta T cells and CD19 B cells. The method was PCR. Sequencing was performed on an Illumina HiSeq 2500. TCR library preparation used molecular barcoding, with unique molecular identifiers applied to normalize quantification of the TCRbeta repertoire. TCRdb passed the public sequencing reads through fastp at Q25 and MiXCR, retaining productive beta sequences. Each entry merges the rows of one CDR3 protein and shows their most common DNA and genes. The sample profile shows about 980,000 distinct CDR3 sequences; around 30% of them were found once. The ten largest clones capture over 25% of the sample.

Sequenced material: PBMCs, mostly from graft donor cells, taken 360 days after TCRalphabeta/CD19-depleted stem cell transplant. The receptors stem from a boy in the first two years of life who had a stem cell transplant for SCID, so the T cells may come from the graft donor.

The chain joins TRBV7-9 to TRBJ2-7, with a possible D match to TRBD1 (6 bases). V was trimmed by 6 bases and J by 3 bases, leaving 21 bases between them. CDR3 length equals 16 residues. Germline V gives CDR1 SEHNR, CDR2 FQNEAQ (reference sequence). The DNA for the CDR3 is TGTGCCAGCAGTCCTATGCCCCGGGACACCTTCTACGAGCAGTACTTC. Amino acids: CASSPMPRDTFYEQYF.

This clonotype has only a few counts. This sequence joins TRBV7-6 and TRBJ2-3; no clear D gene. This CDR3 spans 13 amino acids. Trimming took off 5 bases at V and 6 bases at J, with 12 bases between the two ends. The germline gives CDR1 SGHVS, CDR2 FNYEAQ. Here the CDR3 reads CASSQKQGDTQYF. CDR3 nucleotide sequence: TGTGCCAGCAGCCAAAAACAAGGCGATACGCAGTATTTT.

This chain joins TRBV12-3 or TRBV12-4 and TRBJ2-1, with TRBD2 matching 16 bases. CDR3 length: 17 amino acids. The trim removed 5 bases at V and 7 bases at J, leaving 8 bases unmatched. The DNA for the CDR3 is TGTGCCAGCAGTGCTAACGGGGGACTAGCGGGGGGGAATGAGCAGTTCTTC. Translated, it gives CASSANGGLAGGNEQFF.

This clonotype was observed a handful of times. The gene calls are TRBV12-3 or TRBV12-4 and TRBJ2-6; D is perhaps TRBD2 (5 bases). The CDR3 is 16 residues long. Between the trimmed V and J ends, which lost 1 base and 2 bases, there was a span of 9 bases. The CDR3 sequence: CASSLGGSTGANVLTF. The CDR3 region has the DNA TGTGCCAGCAGTTTAGGTGGGAGTACTGGGGCCAACGTCCTGACTTTC.

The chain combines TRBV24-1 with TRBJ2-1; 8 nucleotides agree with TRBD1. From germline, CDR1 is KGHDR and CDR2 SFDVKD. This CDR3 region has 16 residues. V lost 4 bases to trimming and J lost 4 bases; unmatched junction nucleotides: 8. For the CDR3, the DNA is TGTGCCACCAGTGACCTACAGGGGGTCGGGTACAATGAGCAGTTCTTC. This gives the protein CATSDLQGVGYNEQFF.

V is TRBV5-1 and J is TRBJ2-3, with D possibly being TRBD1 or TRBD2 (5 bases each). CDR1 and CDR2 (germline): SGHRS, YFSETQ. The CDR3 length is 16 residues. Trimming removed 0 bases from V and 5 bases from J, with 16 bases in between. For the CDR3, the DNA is TGCGCCAGCAGCTTGGGGCCGGGGCCGATGGGAGATACGCAGTATTTT. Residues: CASSLGPGPMGDTQYF.

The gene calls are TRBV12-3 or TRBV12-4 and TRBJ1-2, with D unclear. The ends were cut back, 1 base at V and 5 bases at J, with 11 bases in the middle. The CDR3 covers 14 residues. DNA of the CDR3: TGTGCCAGCAGTTTAGTAACAGAGGGATATGGCTACACCTTC. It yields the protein CASSLVTEGYGYTF.

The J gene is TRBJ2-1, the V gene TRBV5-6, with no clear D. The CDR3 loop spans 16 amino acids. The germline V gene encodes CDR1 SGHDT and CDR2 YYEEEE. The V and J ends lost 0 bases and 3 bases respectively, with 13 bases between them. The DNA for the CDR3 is TGTGCCAGCAGCTTGGGAGTTAGGGTAAACTACAATGAGCAGTTCTTC. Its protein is CASSLGVRVNYNEQFF.

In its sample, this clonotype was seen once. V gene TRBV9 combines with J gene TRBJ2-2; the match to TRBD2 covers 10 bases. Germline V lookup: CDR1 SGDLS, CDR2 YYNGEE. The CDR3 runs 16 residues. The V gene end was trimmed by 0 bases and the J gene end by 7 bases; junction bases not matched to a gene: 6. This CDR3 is CASSVAAGGLGGELFF. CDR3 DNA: TGTGCCAGCAGCGTAGCAGCGGGGGGGCTCGGCGGGGAGCTGTTTTTT.

This chain's CDR3 is CSALWARGLNSNQPQHF. The CDR3 DNA reads TGCAGTGCCCTATGGGCCAGGGGTTTGAATAGCAATCAGCCCCAGCATTTT. The chain is built from TRBV20-1 and TRBJ1-5, with D possibly matching TRBD1 (6 bases). The V gene's germline CDR1 is DFQATT and CDR2 SNEGSKA (reference sequence). The CDR3 loop spans 17 amino acids. V lost 6 bases, J lost 0 bases, and 21 bases lay in between.

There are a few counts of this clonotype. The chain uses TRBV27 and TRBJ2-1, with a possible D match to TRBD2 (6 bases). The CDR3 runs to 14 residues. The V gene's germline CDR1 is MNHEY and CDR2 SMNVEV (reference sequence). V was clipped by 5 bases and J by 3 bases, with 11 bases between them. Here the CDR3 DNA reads TGTGCCAGCAGTCCTCGGGACTTCTACAATGAGCAGTTCTTC. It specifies CASSPRDFYNEQFF.

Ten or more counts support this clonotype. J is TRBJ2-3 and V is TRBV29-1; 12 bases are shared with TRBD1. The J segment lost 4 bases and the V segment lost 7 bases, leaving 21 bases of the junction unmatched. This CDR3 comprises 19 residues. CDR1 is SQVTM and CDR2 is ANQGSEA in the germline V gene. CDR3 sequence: CSARDDPWGQGAGADTQYF. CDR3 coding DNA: TGCAGCGCCCGTGACGATCCGTGGGGACAGGGGGCCGGTGCAGATACGCAGTATTTT.

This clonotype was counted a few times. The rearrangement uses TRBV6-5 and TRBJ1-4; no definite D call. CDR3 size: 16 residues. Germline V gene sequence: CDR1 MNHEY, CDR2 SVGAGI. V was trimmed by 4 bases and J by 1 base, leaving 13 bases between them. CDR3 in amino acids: CASSSFRTKTNEKLFF. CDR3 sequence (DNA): TGTGCCAGCAGTTCATTCAGGACCAAAACTAATGAAAAACTGTTTTTT.

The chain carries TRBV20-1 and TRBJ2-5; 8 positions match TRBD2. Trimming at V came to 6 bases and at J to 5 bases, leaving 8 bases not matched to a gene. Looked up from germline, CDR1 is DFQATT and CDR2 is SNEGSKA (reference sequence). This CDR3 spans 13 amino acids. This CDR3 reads CSAAGGPWETQYF. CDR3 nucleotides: TGCAGTGCCGCGGGGGGACCGTGGGAGACCCAGTACTTC.

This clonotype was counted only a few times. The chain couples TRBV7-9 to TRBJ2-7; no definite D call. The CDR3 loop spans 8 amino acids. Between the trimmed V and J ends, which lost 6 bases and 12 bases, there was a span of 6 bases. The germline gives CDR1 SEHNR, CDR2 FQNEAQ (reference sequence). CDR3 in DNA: TGTGCCAGCAGTCCATGGTACTTC. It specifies CASSPWYF.

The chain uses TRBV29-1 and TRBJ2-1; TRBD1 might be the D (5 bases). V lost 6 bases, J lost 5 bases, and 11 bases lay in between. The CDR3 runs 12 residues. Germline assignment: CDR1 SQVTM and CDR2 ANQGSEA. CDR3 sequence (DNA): TGCAGCGTGGGGCCGACAGACAATGAGCAGTTCTTC. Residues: CSVGPTDNEQFF.

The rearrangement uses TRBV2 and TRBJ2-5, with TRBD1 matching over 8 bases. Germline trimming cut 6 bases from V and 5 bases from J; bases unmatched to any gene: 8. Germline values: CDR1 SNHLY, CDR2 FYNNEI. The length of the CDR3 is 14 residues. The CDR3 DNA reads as TGTGCCAGCAGGGACAGGGTTTTTAGTGAGACCCAGTACTTC. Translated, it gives CASRDRVFSETQYF.

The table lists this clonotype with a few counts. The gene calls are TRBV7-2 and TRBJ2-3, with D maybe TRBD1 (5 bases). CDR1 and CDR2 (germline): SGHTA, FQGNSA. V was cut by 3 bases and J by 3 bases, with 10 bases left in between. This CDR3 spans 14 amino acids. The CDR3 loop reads CASSFRSGTDTQYF. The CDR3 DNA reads TGTGCCAGCAGCTTTAGGTCAGGGACAGATACGCAGTATTTT.

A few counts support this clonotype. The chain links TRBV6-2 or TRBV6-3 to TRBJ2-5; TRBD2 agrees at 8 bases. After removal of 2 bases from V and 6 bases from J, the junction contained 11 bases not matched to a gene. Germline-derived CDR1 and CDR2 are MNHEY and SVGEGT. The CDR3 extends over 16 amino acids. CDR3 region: CASSYGTSGVWKTQYF. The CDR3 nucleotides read TGTGCCAGCAGTTACGGAACTAGCGGTGTTTGGAAGACCCAGTACTTC.

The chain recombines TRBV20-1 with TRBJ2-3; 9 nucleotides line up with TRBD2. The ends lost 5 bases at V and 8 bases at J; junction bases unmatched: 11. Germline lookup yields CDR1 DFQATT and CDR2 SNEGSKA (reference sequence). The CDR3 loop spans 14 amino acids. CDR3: CSAFPGLAQSTQYF. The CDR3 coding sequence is TGCAGTGCTTTTCCGGGACTAGCTCAGTCTACGCAGTATTTT.

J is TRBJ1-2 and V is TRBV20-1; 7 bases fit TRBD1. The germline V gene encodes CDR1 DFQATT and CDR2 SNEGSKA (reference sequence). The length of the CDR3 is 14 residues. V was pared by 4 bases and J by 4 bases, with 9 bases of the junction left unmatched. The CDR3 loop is CSATTGALLYGYTF. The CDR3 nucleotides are TGCAGTGCTACTACAGGGGCCCTTCTCTATGGCTACACCTTC.

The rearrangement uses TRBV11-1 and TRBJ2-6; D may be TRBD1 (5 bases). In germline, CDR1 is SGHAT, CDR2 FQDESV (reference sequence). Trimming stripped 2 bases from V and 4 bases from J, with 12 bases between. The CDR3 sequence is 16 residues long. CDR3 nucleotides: TGTGCCAGCAGCTTACATTGGGGCCGGGGGGCCAACGTCCTGACTTTC. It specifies CASSLHWGRGANVLTF.

This CDR3 reads CASSLEWGGRTEAFF. The CDR3 DNA is TGCGCCAGCAGCTTGGAATGGGGAGGGAGGACTGAAGCTTTCTTT. The V and J genes are TRBV5-1 and TRBJ1-1, with D unclear. The V gene lost 0 bases and the J gene lost 5 bases, with 14 bases spanning the gap. The CDR3 loop spans 15 amino acids. The germline V gene has CDR1 SGHRS and CDR2 YFSETQ.

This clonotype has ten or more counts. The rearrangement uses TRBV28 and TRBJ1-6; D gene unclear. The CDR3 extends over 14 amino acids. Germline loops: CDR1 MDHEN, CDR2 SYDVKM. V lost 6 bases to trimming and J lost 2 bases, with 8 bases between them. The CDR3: CASSFRTYNSPLHF. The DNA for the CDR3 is TGTGCCAGCAGCTTTCGGACCTATAATTCACCCCTCCACTTT.

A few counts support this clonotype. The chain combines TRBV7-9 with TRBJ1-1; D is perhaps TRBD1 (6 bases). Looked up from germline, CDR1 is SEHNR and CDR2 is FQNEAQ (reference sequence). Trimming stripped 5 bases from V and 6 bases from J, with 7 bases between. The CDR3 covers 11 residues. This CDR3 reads CASSRTAEAFF. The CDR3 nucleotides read TGTGCCAGCAGCCGGACAGCTGAAGCTTTCTTT.